What follows are 27 T cell receptor beta chains derived from one specimen sequenced in a study of cytomegalovirus exposure and HLA in healthy donors. The study ran its PCR with 60 Vbeta and 13 Jbeta primers. Sequenced by immunoSEQ multiplex PCR; TCRdb stores in-frame clones only, minus some. There are 140,000 or so clones in the sample; 65% to 85% occur only once, and approximately 3.6% lies in the top ten. The sequencing sample was made of PBMCs. The receptors shown here come from a male donor in good health and CMV-seronegative.

V is TRBV27 and J is TRBJ1-2, with D possibly TRBD1 on 5 matching bases. From germline, CDR1 is MNHEY and CDR2 SMNVEV (reference sequence). The V and J ends lost 7 bases and 3 bases respectively, with 15 bases between them. The CDR3 length is 14 residues. This chain's CDR3 is CASKVWGLDYGYTF. In DNA, the CDR3 is TGTGCCAGCAAAGTTTGGGGCTTGGACTATGGCTACACCTTC.

The chain links TRBV28 to TRBJ1-2; D may be TRBD1 (6 bases). V was cut by 6 bases and J by 4 bases, with 15 bases left in between. This CDR3 has 14 residues. Germline V gene sequence: CDR1 MDHEN, CDR2 SYDVKM. This CDR3 is CASRRVGGSYGYTF. As DNA, the CDR3 is TGTGCCAGCAGGAGGGTAGGGGGATCCTATGGCTACACCTTC.

This clone was recorded a few times. The V and J genes are TRBV19 and TRBJ2-7; D unresolved. CDR1 and CDR2 from the germline V gene are LNHDA and SQIVND (reference sequence). The CDR3 sequence is 13 residues long. Deletions cut 5 bases from V and 5 bases from J, with 13 bases between. In DNA form, the CDR3 reads TGTGCCAGTAGTCTGGCACACGAAAACGAGCAGTACTTC. It yields the protein CASSLAHENEQYF.

This chain links TRBV9 with TRBJ2-1; D remains ambiguous. The CDR3 sequence is 14 residues long. Germline-derived CDR1 and CDR2 are SGDLS and YYNGEE. Deletions cut 3 bases from V and 7 bases from J, with 14 bases between. Here the CDR3 reads CASSAGSVKNEQFF. CDR3 DNA: TGTGCCAGCAGCGCCGGGTCCGTTAAAAATGAGCAGTTCTTC.

CDR3 residues: CASSPDRGTNEKLFF. DNA of the CDR3: TGTGCCAGCTCACCCGACAGGGGGACTAATGAAAAACTGTTTTTT. J is TRBJ1-4 and V is TRBV18; 9 nucleotides match TRBD1. V lost 3 bases and J lost 2; bases outside the gene matches: 1. Germline CDR1 KGHSH, CDR2 LQKENI. The CDR3 runs to 15 residues.

This chain connects TRBV7-2 to TRBJ1-6; no clear D. CDR1 is SGHTA and CDR2 is FQGNSA in the germline V gene. Trimming stripped 7 bases from V and 2 bases from J, with 12 bases between. The CDR3 consists of 15 residues. The CDR3 sequence is CASTDIVPYNSPLHF. CDR3 DNA: TGTGCCAGCACCGACATAGTCCCCTATAATTCACCCCTCCACTTT. Combining the CDR3 with reference TRBV7-2 and TRBJ1-6 gives the whole variable domain GAGVSQSPSNKVTEKGKDVELRCDPISGHTALYWYRQSLGQGLEFLIYFQGNSAPDKSGLPSDRFSAERTGGSVSTLTIQRTQQEDSAVYLCASTDIVPYNSPLHFGNGTRLTVT.

This clone was detected only once. J is TRBJ2-7 and V is TRBV7-9; 7 bases agree with TRBD1. V was pared by 5 bases and J by 1 base, with 11 bases of the junction left unmatched. The CDR3 is made up of 16 amino acids. From germline, CDR1 is SEHNR and CDR2 FQNEAQ (reference sequence). This chain's CDR3 is CASSQGVAGVSYEQYF. The DNA of the CDR3 is TGTGCCAGCAGCCAGGGGGTGGCAGGGGTGTCCTACGAGCAGTACTTC.

This chain links TRBV7-9 with TRBJ2-2; the match to TRBD1 covers 8 bases. Germline lookup yields CDR1 SEHNR and CDR2 FQNEAQ (reference sequence). With 4 bases clipped from V and 7 bases from J, the junction kept 5 bases outside the gene matches. The length of the CDR3 is 14 residues. The CDR3 loop reads CASSSQGDHGELFF. For the CDR3, the DNA is TGTGCCAGCAGCTCACAGGGGGATCACGGGGAGCTGTTTTTT.

The chain uses TRBV7-2 and TRBJ2-2, with 7 bases fitting TRBD2. V was pared by 5 bases and J by 7 bases, with 13 bases of the junction left unmatched. Per the germline V gene, CDR1 is SGHTA and CDR2 is FQGNSA. The CDR3 covers 16 residues. The CDR3 spells CASSSGGWREFGELFF. CDR3 in DNA: TGTGCCAGCAGCAGCGGTGGGTGGCGGGAGTTCGGGGAGCTGTTTTTT.

The chain couples TRBV5-1 to TRBJ1-1; perhaps TRBD1 as D (5 bases). The CDR3 runs 15 residues. The germline V and J ends were trimmed by 7 bases and 0 bases, with 16 bases remaining between them. Germline V lookup: CDR1 SGHRS, CDR2 YFSETQ. Here the CDR3 reads CASGLGQALNTEAFF. CDR3 nucleotide sequence: TGCGCCAGCGGTCTGGGGCAGGCCTTGAACACTGAAGCTTTCTTT.

This clone was counted once. One end of the junction fails to match germline, which may point to a read error. The chain recombines TRBV7-9 with TRBJ1-1, with TRBD1 matching 7 bases. The CDR3 has 12 residues. Germline V gives CDR1 SEHNR, CDR2 FQNEAQ (reference sequence). CDR3: CSSLRTGLEAFF. The CDR3 DNA reads TGTTCCAGCCTTAGGACAGGCCTTGAAGCTTTCTTT.

This chain joins TRBV7-8 and TRBJ1-3; TRBD1 agrees at 8 bases. Germline-derived CDR1 and CDR2 are SGHVS and FQNEAQ. With V trimmed by 5 bases and J by 2 bases, 2 bases remained unmatched. The CDR3 spans 14 residues. The CDR3 sequence is CASSKDRAGNTIYF. The CDR3, as DNA: TGTGCCAGCAGCAAGGACAGGGCTGGAAACACCATATATTTT. Drawing the rest from reference TRBV7-8 and TRBJ1-3, the complete variable domain is GAGVSQSPRYKVAKRGQDVALRCDPISGHVSLFWYQQALGQGPEFLTYFQNEAQLDKSGLPSDRFFAERPEGSVSTLKIQRTQQEDSAVYLCASSKDRAGNTIYFGEGSWLTVV.

The chain uses TRBV27 and TRBJ1-2; TRBD1 might be the D (5 bases). Between the trimmed V and J ends, which lost 8 bases and 2 bases, there was a span of 12 bases. CDR3 length: 13 residues. Germline CDR1 reads MNHEY; CDR2 reads SMNVEV (reference sequence). CDR3 nucleotides: TGTGCCAGCGGGACGCGGGACAACTATGGCTACACCTTC. The encoded protein is CASGTRDNYGYTF.

This clone was recorded only once. The chain uses TRBV13 and TRBJ2-7, with 12 bases lining up with TRBD2. Germline V CDR1 and CDR2: PRHDT, FYEKMQ (reference sequence). This CDR3 spans 13 amino acids. The V segment lost 5 bases and the J segment 7 bases; nucleotides outside the gene matches: 3. The CDR3 sequence is CASSRGTSGEQYF. The CDR3 DNA follows: TGTGCCAGCAGCCGCGGGACTAGCGGGGAGCAGTACTTC.

The chain links TRBV9 to TRBJ1-4; D is uncertain. The CDR3 covers 16 residues. The germline V gene encodes CDR1 SGDLS and CDR2 YYNGEE. Trimming stripped 0 bases from V and 0 bases from J, with 9 bases between. CDR3 nucleotide sequence: TGTGCCAGCAGCGTAGGGGCGAGAGCAACTAATGAAAAACTGTTTTTT. Its translation: CASSVGARATNEKLFF. The full variable domain, completed using reference TRBV9 and TRBJ1-4, is DSGVTQTPKHLITATGQRVTLRCSPRSGDLSVYWYQQSLDQGLQFLIQYYNGEERAKGNILERFSAQQFPDLHSELNLSSLELGDSALYFCASSVGARATNEKLFFGSGTQLSVL.

The chain joins TRBV28 to TRBJ2-5, with 11 bases lining up with TRBD1. This CDR3 has 15 residues. Germline CDR1 reads MDHEN; CDR2 reads SYDVKM. The J segment lost 4 bases and the V segment lost 5 bases, leaving 6 bases of the junction unmatched. CDR3 nucleotides: TGTGCCAGCAGTCCCATCGGGACAGGGGGAGAGACCCAGTACTTC. This gives the protein CASSPIGTGGETQYF.

The chain joins TRBV15 to TRBJ2-1; D perhaps matches TRBD1 (6 bases). The CDR3 has 15 residues. Deletions cut 6 bases from V and 0 bases from J, with 12 bases between. Germline CDR1 LNHNV, CDR2 YYDKDF (reference sequence). CDR3 amino acids: CATRKGGSSYNEQFF. As DNA, the CDR3 is TGTGCCACCAGGAAAGGGGGTTCCTCCTACAATGAGCAGTTCTTC.

This chain links TRBV11-3 with TRBJ2-5; 8 nucleotides align to TRBD1. The CDR3 is 18 residues long. The junction had 19 bases not matched to a gene; V was cut back by 5 bases and J by 5 bases. Per germline, CDR1 SGHNT and CDR2 YENEEA. CDR3 region: CASSPIGGQDPLGETQYF. DNA of the CDR3: TGTGCCAGCAGCCCGATCGGGGGACAGGACCCCTTGGGGGAGACCCAGTACTTC.

This clone has just one count. The chain's CDR3 is CASSPGQGGTEAFF. The CDR3 bases are TGTGCCAGCTCACCCGGACAGGGCGGCACTGAAGCTTTCTTT. This chain uses TRBV18 with TRBJ1-1; TRBD1 matches 8 bases. The CDR3 spans 14 residues. The ends lost 3 bases at V and 4 bases at J; junction bases unmatched: 4. Germline V gene lookup returns CDR1 KGHSH and CDR2 LQKENI.

As DNA, the CDR3 is TGTGCCATCAGTGAACCCCAGAATTCAGGGGATGAGCAGTTCTTC. It codes for CAISEPQNSGDEQFF. The V call is TRBV10-3, the J call TRBJ2-1; the D gene is possibly TRBD1 (6 bases). Germline-derived CDR1 and CDR2 are ENHRY and SYGVKD. CDR3 length: 15 amino acids. The ends were cut back, 3 bases at V and 8 bases at J, with 17 bases in the middle.

The table lists this clone with a count of one. The rearrangement joins TRBV27 to TRBJ2-1; 10 nucleotides align to TRBD2. Germline loops: CDR1 MNHEY, CDR2 SMNVEV (reference sequence). V lost 5 bases and J lost 3; bases outside the gene matches: 7. The CDR3 is made up of 16 amino acids. Written as DNA, the CDR3 is TGTGCCAGCAGTACAAAAAGCGGGAGGGTCTACAATGAGCAGTTCTTC. Translation gives CASSTKSGRVYNEQFF.

This chain uses TRBV2 with TRBJ2-7, with D unresolved. Germline CDR1 reads SNHLY; CDR2 reads FYNNEI. The V and J ends lost 5 bases and 2 bases respectively, with 7 bases between them. The CDR3 runs 12 residues. The CDR3 DNA is TGTGCCAGCAGTCGTCCAGCCTACGAGCAGTACTTC. Protein product: CASSRPAYEQYF.

This chain connects TRBV6-5 to TRBJ2-7, with 8 bases matching TRBD1. Germline V gene lookup returns CDR1 MNHEY and CDR2 SVGAGI. With 7 bases clipped from V and 3 bases from J, the junction kept 8 bases outside the gene matches. The CDR3 spans 14 residues. This CDR3 is CASIDTGGDYEQYF. Written as DNA, the CDR3 is TGTGCCAGCATTGATACAGGGGGAGACTACGAGCAGTACTTC.

This clone came up a few times. The chain joins TRBV27 to TRBJ1-1; TRBD1 matches at 11 bases. J gave up 6 bases and V 5 bases, and 8 bases lay outside the gene matches. This CDR3 is 15 amino acids long. The germline gives CDR1 MNHEY, CDR2 SMNVEV (reference sequence). CDR3 sequence reads: CASSRTGGGVSEAFF. CDR3 DNA: TGTGCCAGCAGTCGGACAGGGGGCGGGGTGTCTGAAGCTTTCTTT.

The chain links TRBV5-1 to TRBJ2-1; 7 nucleotides align to TRBD1. This CDR3 has 15 residues. With V trimmed by 2 bases and J by 1 base, 3 bases remained unmatched. Germline V gene data show CDR1 as SGHRS and CDR2 as YFSETQ. The CDR3 DNA sequence: TGCGCCAGCAGCTTCGGACAGGATTCCTACAATGAGCAGTTCTTC. Its translation: CASSFGQDSYNEQFF.

CDR3 region: CASSPLTSGRMSEQFF. The CDR3 DNA follows: TGTGCCAGCAGCCCCTTGACTAGCGGGAGAATGAGTGAGCAGTTCTTC. The rearrangement uses TRBV11-2 and TRBJ2-1; 12 bases line up with TRBD2. Germline trimming cut 5 bases from V and 9 bases from J; bases unmatched to any gene: 11. This CDR3 spans 16 amino acids. The V gene's germline CDR1 is SGHAT and CDR2 FQNNGV.

CDR3 amino acids: CASSGRDSRLEYF. The CDR3 DNA reads as TGTGCCAGCAGCGGCCGGGACTCGCGTCTTGAGTACTTC. The chain couples TRBV6-6 to TRBJ2-7; the D gene is possibly TRBD2 (6 bases). The CDR3 is made up of 13 amino acids. The germline V gene has CDR1 MNHNY and CDR2 SVGAGI (reference sequence). V lost 6 bases and J lost 11, with 20 bases in between.